This T cell receptor beta chain is from a study of shared clonotypes between healthy human individuals. Findings and limits, study-wide: Richness estimates generally favored naive over memory subsets.

Every one of the donors was a Caucasian adult that lived in Nashville, Tennessee. The table lists this clone with a count of one. What it recognizes is unknown. Profiled with immunoSEQ multiplex PCR; TCRdb holds only in-frame clones, not every one. The repertoire holds 2,500,000 or so clones, with 90% to 95% as singletons. Trimming removed 3 bases at V and 0 bases at J, with 5 bases between. This CDR3 is 14 amino acids long. Germline CDR1 and CDR2: LNHDA and SQIVND (reference sequence). The source is a young man in good health. Some clones in this sample may be carry-over from other donors' samples. The rearrangement links TRBV19 to TRBJ2-2, with D unclear. What was sequenced was naive CD4+ T cells from PBMCs. Subset noted: CD45RA+ positively selected. CDR3 in amino acids: CASSINSNTGELFF. The CDR3 DNA follows: TGTGCCAGTAGTATTAACTCGAACACCGGGGAGCTGTTTTTT.